This T cell receptor beta chain stems from a study of cytomegalovirus exposure and HLA in healthy donors (dated by TCRdb to about 2017). At the level of the whole study: An earlier analysis of some 600 of the donors reported approximately 300 Gb of sequence data and roughly 120 million unique TCR beta sequences obtained from about 179 million T cells. Approximately 300 gigabases of sequencing data and 70 million to 100 million unique TCR sequences made up an early release that covered roughly 670 HLA-typed donors. The genetic ancestry cluster associated with self-reported Caucasian donors included about 81% of the approximately 430 genotyped donors. The study aimed to test whether cataloging public T cell receptors could reveal signatures of past pathogen exposure. The study profiled the T cell repertoires of under 700 subjects by immunosequencing and related them to cytomegalovirus serostatus. In addition to the first cohort of several hundred subjects, a separate validation cohort of 120 different subjects was used. To predict cytomegalovirus infection status, the study brought together high-throughput TCR immunosequencing, statistical association of individual TCRs with disease status, and machine learning. In a later analysis, previously published TCR beta repertoires from 670 or so donors were re-analyzed and high-resolution HLA genotyping was added so that TCR occurrence patterns could be studied. In the later analysis, no new phenotypic data were used to find candidate immune exposures; instead, reliance was placed on TCR beta sequences and their occurrence across donors. In an earlier analysis of 587 of the donors, high-throughput TCR beta sequencing was used to judge whether each TCR beta V gene segment behaved as functional or pseudogenic. Donor age, sex, ethnicity and CMV serostatus were compiled together with the repertoire data. A later genetic analysis used genome-wide SNP genotypes for about 60% of the 666 donors, treating that subset as a discovery cohort. Every discovery cohort repertoire had been produced on one sequencing platform. HLA typing included class I and class II loci at four-digit resolution. Typing coverage varied by locus: about 629-630 donors for A, B, C, DRB1 and DQB1; around 560 for DQA1; about 570 for DPA1; some 470 for DPB1. Four or five DR-DQ haplotypes were handled as single units for association and clustering because linkage in the cohort was strong. On average, around 240,000 unique TCR beta nucleotide sequences were sequenced per donor among some 430 genotyped donors of the cohort, with approximately 18% of those sequences being non-productive. General study outcomes and caveats: Broadly in line with IMGT annotations, most TCR beta V segments showed up in productive rearrangements about 87% or about 30% of the time in an earlier analysis of 450 to 600 of the donors. In a later analysis, the rate of TCR association differed among HLA loci, with DRB1 alleles having the most associated TCRs and HLA-C alleles having the fewest. A later genetic analysis reported fewer N-insertions in productive TCRs among donors in an Asian-associated ancestry cluster than the approximately 670-donor mean. An association between a missense DCLRE1C variant and V-gene and J-gene trimming of TCR beta chains was found in a later genetic analysis and replicated in an independent cohort. A further reported finding was that TCR beta sequences accurately predicted the HLA-A and HLA-B alleles for most subjects in the first cohort. The earlier analysis of fewer than 750 of the donors excluded over 15 rarely observed V segments, including chromosome 9 orphons, because counts were too low. CMV serostatus was the only immune exposure information available for the cohort. In both the original and validation cohorts, the classifier was reported to diagnose cytomegalovirus status with high specificity and sensitivity. In a later analysis, several top co-occurrence clusters were reported to appear linked to parvovirus B19, influenza, CMV and Epstein-Barr virus. Most TCR sequences were seen in very few donors, while some public TCRs were found in many individuals. At a false discovery rate of 0.05, a later analysis linked roughly 17,000 TCR beta sequences to specific HLA alleles. A cluster of highly shared sequence variants was judged likely to represent a technical artifact of the sequencing pipeline. This cohort had only TCR beta chains sequenced, and the lack of alpha or paired-chain data limited which features could be detected. Linkage disequilibrium might explain the correlated functional status among segregating V segments, but an unknown experimental factor could not be ruled out. Most CMV-associated TCR beta chains appeared to be HLA-restricted in a later analysis, and the HLA associations seemed to be driven largely by CMV exposure. In vitro tests confirmed that a few of the cytomegalovirus-associated TCR beta chains recognize cytomegalovirus antigens. When HLA alleles, especially DR and DQ, strongly co-occurred, attributing TCR associations to individual alleles was difficult. Some IMGT-functional V segments, including TRBV6-2 and TRBV6-3, could not be told apart with the 87-base-pair reads, so those segments were excluded. Compared with equally common non-associated chains, HLA-associated TCR beta chains in a later analysis were more clonally expanded and had lower generation probabilities. In the study, some 160 TCR beta chains were listed as associated with cytomegalovirus. Sequencing depth was assumed to be roughly uniform across donors in the presence/absence analyses, though that assumption may not hold. HLA typing was unavailable for some donors at each locus, so association tests used only the typed subset. It was suggested by the authors that the approach could potentially be generalized to other disease states and immunological phenotypes.

V lost 4 bases and J lost 2 bases, and the count of bases not matched to a germline gene is 6. For CDR1 and CDR2, the germline V gene lists SGHDN and FVKESK. Reading from cysteine to phenylalanine, the CDR3 counts 16 amino acids. Only the CDR3 portion is preserved as DNA: 48 bases, with reading frame beginning at the first base. The cohort was made up of 650 to 700 healthy bone marrow donors. Cohort members were all nominally healthy when sampled, although unrecorded immune exposures were likely present. The donor was CMV seronegative and belonged to the group of 380 or so seronegative cohort members. Each donor provided a peripheral blood sample, and peripheral blood mononuclear cells were used for TCR beta sequencing. Genomic DNA was extracted from the blood cell samples with the Qiagen DNeasy Blood Extraction Kit. Comments on this clone: Its specific antigen is unknown. No much larger clone is present one base from it, and per-base qualities are unavailable.

The receptor library was made with the immunoSEQ multiplex PCR assay. The multiplex PCR relied on a mix of 60 forward primers for TCR Vbeta segments and 13 reverse primers for TCR Jbeta segments. The CDR3 region of rearranged TCR beta genes was amplified from genomic DNA with a multiplex PCR assay. Amplified TCR beta libraries were sequenced as 87-base-pair reads on the Illumina HiSeq System. Regarding the original processing steps: In a later analysis, 77 million or so unique TCR beta chains were counted across the roughly 610 repertoires, and some 10 million of these chains were shared by at least two donors. A nearest-neighbor algorithm error-corrected the raw reads and collapsed the reads into unique sequences, merging closely related sequences to remove PCR and sequencing errors. CDR3 sequences were aligned to IMGT reference sequences to assign V, D and J gene segments. For a sequence to be retained, a match of at least six nucleotides to both a V gene segment and a J gene segment was required. Rearrangements were classified as productive when the CDR3 lacked stop codons and remained in frame with V and J, and all other rearrangements were classified as non-productive. Following IMGT convention, CDR3 was defined as the stretch from the second conserved V-encoded cysteine to the conserved J-encoded phenylalanine. Sequences without an unambiguous match to a single V gene segment were excluded from the earlier analysis of a few hundred of the donors. An earlier analysis of several hundred of the donors called V segments functional above 56.7% productive rearrangements and segregating when the between-donor standard deviation exceeded 5%. A statistical classification framework was built to diagnose cytomegalovirus status from the catalog of TCR beta chain sequences. In a later analysis, TCR nucleotide sequences were compared against IMGT/GENE-DB human TR gene sequences so that V and J genes could be assigned. The TCRdist pipeline was used in a later analysis to assign CDR3 sequences and most-parsimonious VDJ recombination scenarios. In a later analysis, every TCR beta chain was defined by the combination of its CDR3 amino acid sequence and its V-gene family, and reads without a unique V-gene family were dropped. To address suspected cross-contamination and a sequencing artifact, a later analysis removed several hundred highly shared, low-generation-probability nucleotide sequences. In a later analysis, a clonal expansion index for each public chain was calculated from normalized within-repertoire ranks of inferred template counts. In a later analysis, generation probabilities were computed with a VDJ recombination model fitted to out-of-frame rearrangements, and the resulting probabilities were checked against IGoR. In a later analysis, TCR-TCR, TCR-HLA and TCR-CMV co-occurrence was scored with hypergeometric tests, and a repertoire-size bias correction was applied to TCR pairs. False discovery rates were estimated in a later analysis by permuting HLA or CMV assignments 20 times. A later analysis grouped co-occurring TCRs with DBSCAN, adding TCRdist sequence similarity when clustering within HLA-allele-positive subsets. Repertoires with fewer than 30,000 or more than 120,000 public chains, plus five repertoires with anomalous nucleotide sharing, were excluded from co-occurrence clustering. TCRdb mirrors the immuneACCESS table, restricted to in-frame sequences. Some clones are absent from its copies; in checked studies, under half trace to an unresolved V gene, and the reason for the others is unknown. V and J calls and clone size are as listed in that table; D and trimming were resolved from the DNA. The sample table shows more than 200,000 clones, and 60% to 80% are seen once. Roughly 1.9% of the sample goes to the ten largest clones.

The chain joins TRBV14 to TRBJ2-1; 9 bases in between match TRBD2. The sequencing sample was made of PBMCs. The clonotype was recovered from a male donor in good health and CMV-seronegative. The encoded CDR3 is CASSPMSGGTYNEQFF. The base sequence is TGTGCCAGCAGCCCAATGAGCGGGGGGACCTACAATGAGCAGTTCTTC.